Shown below are 10 T cell receptor beta chains from a single sample sequenced in a study of T cell responses to AZD1222 COVID-19 vaccine. TCRdb's copy holds only in-frame clones and misses some; the assay was immunoSEQ multiplex PCR. The sample includes 100,000 to 120,000 clones, over 85% seen only once; the top ten take over 3%. The sample was peripheral blood, taken on day 0 of MenACWY control vaccination. The receptors here all came from an adult in good health.

The rearrangement links TRBV6-4 to TRBJ2-2; no clear D gene. The CDR3 sequence is 15 residues long. Trimming removed 5 bases from V and 0 bases from J, with 10 bases in between. Germline V lookup: CDR1 MRHNA, CDR2 SNTAGT. CDR3 region: CASSLTDANTGELFF. In DNA form, the CDR3 reads TGTGCCAGCAGTTTGACTGACGCGAACACCGGGGAGCTGTTTTTT.

V and J are TRBV4-3 and TRBJ2-5, with D possibly being TRBD2 (6 bases). With 0 bases removed from V and 0 bases from J, the gap between germline ends came to 14 bases. CDR1 and CDR2 from the germline V gene are LGHNA and YSLEER. The CDR3 extends over 17 amino acids. CDR3 amino acids: CASSQDGTSPHQETQYF. The DNA of the CDR3 is TGCGCCAGCAGCCAAGACGGTACTAGCCCACACCAAGAGACCCAGTACTTC.

V and J are TRBV11-3 and TRBJ2-7; D is possibly TRBD2 (5 bases). The V and J ends lost 1 base and 5 bases respectively, with 18 bases between them. The germline gives CDR1 SGHNT, CDR2 YENEEA. This CDR3 region has 16 residues. The CDR3 region is CASSLGSGSTPDEQYF. For the CDR3, the DNA is TGTGCCAGCAGCTTAGGCTCGGGGTCGACCCCCGACGAGCAGTACTTC. The variable domain in full, completed from reference TRBV11-3 and TRBJ2-7, reads EAGVVQSPRYKIIEKKQPVAFWCNPISGHNTLYWYLQNLGQGPELLIRYENEEAVDDSQLPKDRFSAERLKGVDSTLKIQPAELGDSAVYLCASSLGSGSTPDEQYFGPGTRLTVT.

This chain connects TRBV19 to TRBJ1-1; no reliable D call. This CDR3 region has 17 residues. Germline V lookup: CDR1 LNHDA, CDR2 SQIVND (reference sequence). Trimming stripped 7 bases from V and 5 bases from J, with 26 bases between. The CDR3, as DNA: TGTGCCAGTAAGGGTGGTGGTCCCCCTACGAAGGTGACTGAAGCTTTCTTT. It yields the protein CASKGGGPPTKVTEAFF.

The chain couples TRBV10-3 to TRBJ2-2; D may correspond to TRBD1 or TRBD2 (5 bases each). Between the trimmed V and J ends, which lost 10 bases and 0 bases, there was a span of 18 bases. The length of the CDR3 is 16 residues. Germline assignment: CDR1 ENHRY and CDR2 SYGVKD. CDR3 sequence reads: CATWTSWTANTGELFF. In DNA, the CDR3 is TGTGCCACCTGGACATCTTGGACTGCGAACACCGGGGAGCTGTTTTTT.

The gene calls are TRBV5-4 and TRBJ2-5; perhaps D is TRBD1 or TRBD2 (6 bases each). The V and J ends lost 2 bases and 4 bases respectively, with 9 bases between them. The CDR3 spans 13 residues. The germline CDR1 and CDR2 sequences are SGHNT and YYREEE (reference sequence). In DNA form, the CDR3 reads TGTGCCAGCAGCTTAGGAGGGGGAGAGACCCAGTACTTC. This codes for CASSLGGGETQYF.

DNA of the CDR3: TGTGCCAGCAGTCCCTGGGACAGCGCATCCTATGGCTACACCTTC. Residues: CASSPWDSASYGYTF. The gene calls are TRBV27 and TRBJ1-2, with 7 positions matching TRBD1. Germline lookup yields CDR1 MNHEY and CDR2 SMNVEV (reference sequence). This CDR3 comprises 15 residues. V lost 5 bases, J lost 4 bases, and 10 bases stayed unmatched.

This clone occurred once. This chain connects TRBV7-2 to TRBJ2-7; D not certain. The CDR3 extends over 13 amino acids. V was pared by 3 bases and J by 5 bases, with 11 bases between. Germline CDR1 reads SGHTA; CDR2 reads FQGNSA. The CDR3, as DNA: TGTGCCAGCAGCTTTACGGGTATAAACGAGCAGTACTTC. This encodes CASSFTGINEQYF.

The chain is built from TRBV7-9 and TRBJ1-2, with D unclear. There are 15 residues in the CDR3. V was shortened by 2 bases and J by 6 bases, with 16 bases between the two germline ends. Germline lookup yields CDR1 SEHNR and CDR2 FQNEAQ (reference sequence). The CDR3, as DNA: TGTGCCAGCAGCTTATCCGATCAGCGGGCTGATGGCTACACCTTC. Translation gives CASSLSDQRADGYTF.

The chain combines TRBV7-3 with TRBJ1-1, with a possible D match to TRBD1 (5 bases). V lost 1 base and J lost 11, with 14 bases in between. Germline CDR1 SGHTA, CDR2 FQGTGA. The CDR3 is made up of 13 amino acids. The CDR3 sequence: CASSLSPGKDAFF. In nucleotides, the CDR3 is TGTGCCAGCAGCTTAAGCCCAGGGAAGGATGCTTTCTTT.